These 23 T cell receptor beta chains originate from one sample sequenced in a study of blood T cell repertoires in COVID-19. Measured with immunoSEQ multiplex PCR; TCRdb has only the in-frame clones, and not every one. The sample has around 230,000 clones; approximately 88% are singletons. Input material: PBMCs or T cells enriched from blood (not recorded which). These receptors were collected from a woman aged 40 to 50 with acute COVID-19.

The J gene is TRBJ1-2, the V gene TRBV27; D gene uncertain. Germline CDR1 and CDR2: MNHEY and SMNVEV (reference sequence). This CDR3 spans 13 amino acids. The V and J ends lost 1 base and 0 bases respectively, with 3 bases between them. The DNA of the CDR3 is TGTGCCAGCAGTTTATGGCCTAACTATGGCTACACCTTC. Residues: CASSLWPNYGYTF.

CDR3 coding DNA: TGTGCCAGCAGCTTGGGGGGACAGGGTAATGAAAAACTGTTTTTT. Translating gives CASSLGGQGNEKLFF. This chain links TRBV7-2 with TRBJ1-4; 9 nucleotides align to TRBD1. The CDR3 covers 15 residues. Trimming removed 3 bases from V and 4 bases from J; junction bases left unmatched: 3. The germline gives CDR1 SGHTA, CDR2 FQGNSA.

V is TRBV18 and J is TRBJ1-2, with 8 bases matching TRBD1. The CDR3 has 16 residues. J gave up 3 bases and V 3 bases, and 9 bases lay outside the gene matches. In germline, CDR1 is KGHSH, CDR2 LQKENI. The CDR3 region has the DNA TGTGCCAGCTCACCTAATACGGACAGGGCTGACTATGGCTACACCTTC. This translates into CASSPNTDRADYGYTF.

This chain uses TRBV4-2 with TRBJ1-2; 7 bases are shared with TRBD1. The junction had 9 bases not matched to a gene; V was cut back by 1 base and J by 4 bases. The CDR3 is 16 residues long. Germline loops: CDR1 LGHNA, CDR2 YNFKEQ. This CDR3 reads CASSQAVPDRAYGYTF. The CDR3, as DNA: TGTGCCAGCAGCCAAGCTGTCCCCGACAGGGCCTATGGCTACACCTTC.

The J gene is TRBJ2-7, the V gene TRBV5-1, with TRBD2 matching over 15 bases. The CDR3 consists of 17 residues. Trimming at V came to 5 bases and at J to 4 bases, leaving 10 bases not matched to a gene. Germline V gives CDR1 SGHRS, CDR2 YFSETQ. The CDR3 here is CASRPGLAGGLGYEQYF. The CDR3 nucleotides read TGCGCCAGCAGACCGGGACTAGCGGGGGGCCTCGGATACGAGCAGTACTTC.

J is TRBJ1-3 and V is TRBV7-2, with a possible D match to TRBD1 (6 bases). Per germline, CDR1 SGHTA and CDR2 FQGNSA. This CDR3 contains 17 residues. V gave up 3 bases and J gave up 0 bases, with 15 bases separating them. CDR3 sequence reads: CASSLAPGTPSGNTIYF. The CDR3 DNA reads TGTGCCAGCAGCTTGGCCCCCGGGACACCCTCTGGAAACACCATATATTTT.

The chain has TRBV3-1 (or the pseudogene TRBV3-2) and TRBJ1-3; 10 bases line up with TRBD1. This CDR3 spans 14 amino acids. Germline V gene data show CDR1 as LGHDT and CDR2 as YNNKEL (reference sequence). J lost 3 bases, V lost 6 bases, and 2 bases had no gene match. The CDR3 loop is CASRGTGDGNTIYF. The CDR3 coding sequence is TGTGCCAGCAGGGGGACAGGGGATGGAAACACCATATATTTT.

V is TRBV6-2 or TRBV6-3 and J is TRBJ2-2; 11 positions agree with TRBD2. The V segment lost 4 bases and the J segment 6 bases; nucleotides outside the gene matches: 4. CDR1 and CDR2 (germline): MNHEY, SVGEGT. The CDR3 is 15 residues long. The CDR3 region is CASSSLAGGPGELFF. CDR3 nucleotides: TGTGCCAGCAGTTCCCTAGCGGGAGGTCCCGGGGAGCTGTTTTTT.

This chain uses TRBV7-8 with TRBJ1-6, with a tentative D call TRBD1 (6 bases). CDR1 and CDR2 (germline): SGHVS, FQNEAQ. The CDR3 covers 15 residues. V was pared by 4 bases and J by 5 bases, with 12 bases between. CDR3 residues: CASSSGTFNNSPLHF. In DNA form, the CDR3 reads TGTGCCAGCAGCTCCGGGACATTCAATAATTCACCCCTCCACTTT.

The rearrangement links TRBV5-6 to TRBJ1-1, with D uncertain. Looked up from germline, CDR1 is SGHDT and CDR2 is YYEEEE. V was cut by 1 base and J by 7 bases, with 11 bases left in between. The CDR3 spans 13 residues. As DNA, the CDR3 is TGTGCCAGCAGCTTGAAGCCGGGTGGTGAAGCTTTCTTT. Translated: CASSLKPGGEAFF.

The chain carries TRBV9 and TRBJ2-1; the match to TRBD2 covers 9 bases. The length of the CDR3 is 16 residues. Unmatched junction bases numbered 12, after V lost 4 bases and J lost 7 bases. Germline lookup yields CDR1 SGDLS and CDR2 YYNGEE. The CDR3 coding sequence is TGTGCCAGCAGCCAGGGACTAGCCCGAGAAGATAATGAGCAGTTCTTC. It encodes CASSQGLAREDNEQFF.

V usage is TRBV21-1 and J usage is TRBJ1-5; TRBD1 is the table's D call and was not checked against the DNA. TRBV21-1 is tagged as a pseudogene. The CDR3 has 23 amino acids. DNA for the CDR3: TGTGCCAGCAGCACGTCCGGGACAGCGTCCGTCATGGGGGATTTGGCTAGCAATCAGCCCCAGCATTTT. This sequence encodes CASSTSGTASVMGDLASNQPQHF.

This sequence joins TRBV5-4 and TRBJ2-3; 10 bases fit TRBD2. J gave up 0 bases and V 0 bases, and 7 bases lay outside the gene matches. This CDR3 region has 18 residues. Germline CDR1 and CDR2: SGHNT and YYREEE (reference sequence). CDR3 sequence reads: CASSLDHLLAGSTDTQYF. DNA of the CDR3: TGTGCCAGCAGCTTGGATCATCTACTAGCGGGGAGCACAGATACGCAGTATTTT. The whole variable domain, filled in from reference TRBV5-4 and TRBJ2-3, reads ETGVTQSPTHLIKTRGQQVTLRCSSQSGHNTVSWYQQALGQGPQFIFQYYREEENGRGNFPPRFSGLQFPNYSSELNVNALELDDSALYLCASSLDHLLAGSTDTQYFGPGTRLTVL.

J is TRBJ2-3 and V is TRBV24-1; TRBD1 matches 8 bases. CDR1 and CDR2 from the germline V gene are KGHDR and SFDVKD. There are 16 residues in the CDR3. V dropped 3 bases and J dropped 2; count of bases not matched to a gene: 6. This CDR3 is CATSDPGQGDTDTQYF. The CDR3 nucleotides are TGTGCCACCAGTGATCCAGGACAGGGTGACACAGATACGCAGTATTTT.

The genes are TRBV6-5 and TRBJ1-2; a weak D match, TRBD1 (6 bases). V lost 2 bases and J 1 base, leaving 8 bases between the germline ends. The CDR3 spans 14 residues. Germline assignment: CDR1 MNHEY and CDR2 SVGAGI. For the CDR3, the DNA is TGTGCCAGCAGTTACGGACAGAATAACTATGGCTACACCTTC. Translation: CASSYGQNNYGYTF.

The chain links TRBV7-9 to TRBJ1-6; D possibly corresponds to TRBD1 (5 bases). The CDR3 extends over 17 amino acids. From germline, CDR1 is SEHNR and CDR2 FQNEAQ (reference sequence). With 4 bases removed from V and 5 bases from J, the gap between germline ends came to 18 bases. This CDR3 reads CASSWGGANLDNSPLHF. Written as DNA, the CDR3 is TGTGCCAGCAGCTGGGGAGGGGCTAATTTGGATAATTCACCCCTCCACTTT.

There are a few counts of this clone. This chain links TRBV5-1 with TRBJ2-2; D is unclear. Between the trimmed V and J ends, which lost 7 bases and 0 bases, there was a span of 7 bases. Germline CDR1 SGHRS, CDR2 YFSETQ. The CDR3 sequence is 13 residues long. CDR3 coding DNA: TGCGCCAGCCGGGTAGCGAACACCGGGGAGCTGTTTTTT. This gives the protein CASRVANTGELFF.

The CDR3 nucleotides read TGTGCCAGCAGGGTAGCTGCCGCCTACGAGCAGTACTTC. Encoded protein: CASRVAAAYEQYF. The chain recombines TRBV12-3 or TRBV12-4 with TRBJ2-7; D remains unclear. This CDR3 is 13 amino acids long. V lost 6 bases to trimming and J lost 2 bases, with 11 bases between them.

This rearrangement joins TRBV10-1 to TRBJ1-5; 9 positions match TRBD1. Germline V gene lookup returns CDR1 WNHNN and CDR2 SYGVQD (reference sequence). The ends lost 8 bases at V and 5 bases at J; junction bases unmatched: 7. There are 14 residues in the CDR3. CDR3 nucleotide sequence: TGCGCCAGCCAGATACAGGGGGCCGATCAGCCCCAGCATTTT. Residues: CASQIQGADQPQHF.

V usage is TRBV2 and J usage is TRBJ2-5; 10 bases map to TRBD2. V shed 2 bases, J shed 5 bases, and the junction held 5 bases outside the gene matches. The germline V gene has CDR1 SNHLY and CDR2 FYNNEI. This CDR3 has 15 residues. This chain's CDR3 is CASSERSGGRETQYF. The DNA for the CDR3 is TGTGCCAGCAGTGAACGTAGCGGGGGGCGGGAGACCCAGTACTTC. The full variable domain, in which reference TRBV2 and TRBJ2-5 provide the parts outside the CDR3, is EPEVTQTPSHQVTQMGQEVILRCVPISNHLYFYWYRQILGQKVEFLVSFYNNEISEKSEIFDDQFSVERPDGSNFTLKIRSTKLEDSAMYFCASSERSGGRETQYFGPGTRLLVL.

The chain has TRBV19 and TRBJ2-5, with 8 bases lining up with TRBD1. This CDR3 has 13 amino acids. The germline gives CDR1 LNHDA, CDR2 SQIVND (reference sequence). V lost 5 bases to trimming and J lost 5 bases; unmatched junction nucleotides: 4. The CDR3 DNA reads TGTGCCAGTAGTTTCCGGACAGGGGAGACCCAGTACTTC. The encoded protein is CASSFRTGETQYF.

The chain couples TRBV27 to TRBJ1-1; 8 bases map to TRBD1. The CDR3 contains 14 residues. Germline loops: CDR1 MNHEY, CDR2 SMNVEV (reference sequence). J lost 6 bases, V lost 3 bases, and 6 bases had no gene match. CDR3 nucleotide sequence: TGTGCCAGCAGTTTCAGGACAGGGAGACCTGAAGCTTTCTTT. Its protein is CASSFRTGRPEAFF.

This clone has only a few counts. The rearrangement uses TRBV7-2 and TRBJ2-5; maybe TRBD1 (6 bases). Trimming took 5 bases from V and 0 from J, leaving 19 bases between them. CDR1 is SGHTA, CDR2 FQGNSA, per germline. CDR3 length: 17 amino acids. CDR3 region: CASSPAGSGAYQETQYF. CDR3 bases: TGTGCCAGCAGCCCTGCCGGGTCAGGGGCCTACCAAGAGACCCAGTACTTC.